These 28 T cell receptor beta chains were all obtained from the same sample, sequenced in a study of tumor-infiltrating lymphocytes in primary liver carcinoma (dated by TCRdb to about 2017). Sequenced on an Illumina HiSeq 2500. Starting from roughly 540 ng total RNA, TCRbeta-specific cDNA was produced by reverse transcription with a constant-region primer and ProtoScript II reverse transcriptase. Three nested multiplex PCR rounds, following a slightly modified ARM-PCR procedure, were used to build the TCRbeta libraries. Each of the first two PCR rounds ran for around 9 cycles and used multiplex TRBV1-TRBV30 forward primers together with a Cbeta reverse primer. TCRdb reworked the public reads: Q25 trimming with fastp, MiXCR clone assembly, productive beta chains retained. Every entry covers one CDR3 protein and lists the most common genes and DNA from its rows. Counted in this sample were about 320,000 distinct CDR3 sequences; 50% to 70% of them appeared once. 9% to 10% of the sample is taken by the ten largest.

TRIzol reagent was used to extract blood RNA from unsorted whole blood, while the DNeasy Blood & Tissue kit provided the germline DNA. Source material: peripheral blood. Receptor source: a man in his forties or fifties with primary liver carcinoma and hepatitis B virus infection.

Points on this clonotype: A much larger clone lies one base from this, so it may be a read error. The CDR3 here is CAISGDGSNEQFF. The CDR3 bases are TGTGCCATCAGTGGGGACGGATCCAATGAGCAGTTCTTC. The chain has TRBV12-3 or TRBV12-4 and TRBJ2-1, with D perhaps assigned TRBD1 or TRBD2 (5 bases each). The CDR3 contains 13 residues.

To note about this clonotype: A single base separates this from a much larger clone, so it may be a read error. This chain links TRBV10-3 with TRBJ1-2; the D gene is possibly TRBD1 (5 bases). There are 14 residues in the CDR3. Per the germline V gene, CDR1 is ENHRY and CDR2 is SYGVKD. Trimming took 0 bases from V and 11 from J, leaving 16 bases between them. Written as DNA, the CDR3 is TGTGCCATCAGTGAGTCGACCGGGACGGCTCTATACACCTTC. This translates into CAISESTGTALYTF.

Comment on this clonotype: The CDR3 end shows no conserved phenylalanine or tryptophan, and so a read error is likely. The chain links TRBV29-1 to TRBJ2-2, with TRBD2 matching 15 bases. Germline V gene lookup returns CDR1 SQVTM and CDR2 ANQGSEA. The CDR3 consists of 15 residues. The CDR3 spells CNVGGLAGGPQELFC. CDR3 DNA: TGCAACGTTGGAGGACTAGCGGGAGGGCCTCAGGAGCTGTTTTGT.

This clonotype was seen at least ten times. This may be a read error, as it is one base from a much larger clone. The chain uses TRBV11-1 and TRBJ2-1; 10 nucleotides align to TRBD2. The CDR3 sequence is 16 residues long. CDR1 and CDR2 from the germline V gene are SGHAT and FQDESV (reference sequence). CDR3 in DNA: TGTGCCGGCAGCTTTGGCCCTAGCGGGAGCGGCGATGAGCAGTTCTTC. Protein product: CAGSFGPSGSGDEQFF.

In its sample, this clonotype was seen many times. This chain's CDR3 is CASSENRDLDGYTF. The CDR3 coding sequence is TGTGCCAGCAGTGAAAACAGGGACTTGGATGGCTACACCTTC. The chain uses TRBV6-2 or TRBV6-3 and TRBJ1-2, with D tentatively TRBD1 (6 bases). CDR1 is MNHEY, CDR2 SVGEGT, per germline. The V end was cut by 5 bases, the J end by 6 bases, with 16 bases between. This CDR3 spans 14 amino acids.

About this clonotype itself: Because it lacks the conserved phenylalanine or tryptophan at the end, this CDR3 is likely a read error. The V and J genes are TRBV5-4 and TRBJ1-5; 9 bases match TRBD1. There are 14 residues in the CDR3. Germline CDR1 is SGHNT and CDR2 is YYREEE (reference sequence). J lost 7 bases, V lost 4 bases, and 6 bases had no gene match. This CDR3 reads CASSLGQGEQPQHL. CDR3 coding DNA: TGTGCCAGCAGCCTGGGACAGGGAGAGCAGCCCCAGCATCTT.

This clonotype occurred a few times. The V call is TRBV10-3, the J call TRBJ2-1, with 8 bases matching TRBD2. Looked up from germline, CDR1 is ENHRY and CDR2 is SYGVKD. The CDR3 runs 15 residues. The J segment lost 8 bases and the V segment lost 10 bases, leaving 16 bases of the junction unmatched. CDR3 region: CATLPGLVGRYEQFF. CDR3 coding DNA: TGTGCCACGCTACCGGGACTAGTGGGACGGTATGAGCAGTTCTTC.

This sequence joins TRBV9 and TRBJ2-7, with unresolved D. V was shortened by 0 bases and J by 2 bases, with 12 bases between the two germline ends. Per the germline V gene, CDR1 is SGDLS and CDR2 is YYNGEE. The CDR3 has 15 amino acids. CDR3 nucleotides: TGTGCCAGCAGCGTAGATGGCGGAGCCCCCTACGAGCAGTACTTC. Protein sequence: CASSVDGGAPYEQYF.

In the case of this clonotype: Germline is not matched at one junction end, which may reflect a read error. The chain recombines TRBV11-1 with TRBJ1-2; 8 bases fit TRBD1. Germline values: CDR1 SGHAT, CDR2 FQDESV (reference sequence). The CDR3 sequence is 12 residues long. CDR3 sequence reads: CANPGGRYGYTF. The CDR3 DNA sequence: TGTGCCAATCCAGGGGGCCGCTATGGCTACACTTTC.

Remarks on this clonotype: Sequence at one end of the junction differs from germline and may be a read error. This chain links TRBV11-1 with TRBJ2-7; no reliable D call. The CDR3 contains 11 residues. The germline CDR1 and CDR2 sequences are SGHAT and FQDESV (reference sequence). As DNA, the CDR3 is TGTGACAGCAGCCTCCCGTACGAGCAGTACTTC. It encodes CDSSLPYEQYF.

Of note for this clonotype: A much larger clone lies one base from this, so it may be a read error. The V and J genes are TRBV6-2 or TRBV6-3 and TRBJ2-7; D call uncertain. This CDR3 spans 20 amino acids. Germline V CDR1 and CDR2: MNHEY, SVGEGT. The CDR3 bases are TGTGCCAGCAATTTCCCACCCGGAGACCGTCGGGCAGTAGGCTCCTACGAGCTGTACTTC. Translating gives CASNFPPGDRRAVGSYELYF.

Concerning this clonotype itself: It is likely a read error, because the conserved phenylalanine at the end of the CDR3 is missing. The CDR3 loop is CSVDHQGLSGYTS. CDR3 coding DNA: TGCAGCGTTGATCATCAGGGTTTAAGTGGCTACACCTCC. This sequence joins TRBV29-1 and TRBJ1-2; D is perhaps TRBD1 (5 bases). CDR3 length: 13 residues. CDR1 SQVTM and CDR2 ANQGSEA come from the germline V gene. Trimming cost V 3 bases and J 7 bases, with 15 bases left between them.

For this clonotype: At one end, the junction sequence differs from germline, possibly due to a read error. The chain carries TRBV11-2 and TRBJ1-6, with a possible D match to TRBD1 (6 bases). Germline V gene sequence: CDR1 SGHAT, CDR2 FQNNGV. The CDR3 runs to 16 residues. Here the CDR3 DNA reads TGTGCCAGCAGCTTAGATCGAGCCAGGGGAGGAATACCCTTCCACTTT. This gives the protein CASSLDRARGGIPFHF.

Regarding this clonotype: Just one base apart from a much larger clone, this may be a read error. J is TRBJ2-7 and V is TRBV6-1, with D tentatively TRBD1 or TRBD2 (5 bases each). This CDR3 has 13 amino acids. Germline values: CDR1 MNHNS, CDR2 SASEGT. The CDR3, as DNA: TGTGCCAGCAGTCGGGACGCGTCCTACGAGCAGTGCTTC. Translating gives CASSRDASYEQCF.

The chain links TRBV7-9 to TRBJ2-5; D call uncertain. V lost 3 bases to trimming and J lost 1 base, with 12 bases between them. Germline values: CDR1 SEHNR, CDR2 FQNEAQ (reference sequence). The CDR3 covers 15 residues. The CDR3 spells CASSLGMGFQETQYF. The CDR3 DNA sequence: TGTGCCAGCAGCTTGGGAATGGGGTTCCAAGAGACCCAGTACTTC.

The chain's CDR3 is CASSLTPGIEASEQYF. As DNA, the CDR3 is TGTGCCAGCAGCCTTACTCCCGGGATAGAGGCCTCCGAGCAGTACTTC. J is TRBJ2-7 and V is TRBV4-2; possibly TRBD2 for D (5 bases). This CDR3 is 16 amino acids long. Trimming removed 4 bases from V and 6 bases from J, with 22 bases in between. Germline V gene data show CDR1 as LGHNA and CDR2 as YNFKEQ.

This clonotype was observed a few times. The chain has TRBV28 and TRBJ2-1, with 7 nucleotides matching TRBD2. The germline gives CDR1 MDHEN, CDR2 SYDVKM. The trim removed 6 bases at V and 7 bases at J, leaving 15 bases unmatched. The CDR3 is made up of 16 amino acids. CDR3 amino acids: CASRITSAGASNEQFF. CDR3 nucleotides: TGTGCCAGCAGAATAACATCTGCGGGAGCGTCAAATGAGCAGTTCTTC. Full variable domain (remainder filled in from reference TRBV28 and TRBJ2-1): DVKVTQSSRYLVKRTGEKVFLECVQDMDHENMFWYRQDPGLGLRLIYFSYDVKMKEKGDIPEGYSVSREKKERFSLILESASTNQTSMYLCASRITSAGASNEQFFGPGTRLTVL.

Notes on this clonotype: A read error may produce the germline difference seen at one junction end. The rearrangement joins TRBV11-2 to TRBJ1-5; maybe TRBD1 (6 bases). This CDR3 is built from 15 residues. The germline gives CDR1 SGHAT, CDR2 FQNNGV. Here the CDR3 reads CASSITGSSVQPLHF. CDR3 nucleotides: TGTGCCAGCAGCATCACAGGGAGTTCTGTACAGCCCCTGCATTTT.

To note about this clonotype: A junction end diverges from the germline sequence, so it may reflect a read error. The gene calls are TRBV6-9 and TRBJ2-3; TRBD2 agrees at 9 bases. The CDR3 is 16 residues long. CDR1 is MNHGY and CDR2 is SVAAGI in the germline V gene. Written as DNA, the CDR3 is TGTGGCAGCAGTTCACAAGCGGGAGGTCTCACAGATACGCAGTATTTT. It specifies CGSSSQAGGLTDTQYF.

The chain carries TRBV5-4 and TRBJ2-7, with D unresolved. Trimming took 2 bases from V and 1 from J, leaving 7 bases between them. This CDR3 has 13 amino acids. Germline values: CDR1 SGHNT, CDR2 YYREEE (reference sequence). CDR3 sequence (DNA): TGTGCCAGCAGCTTTTCTTTGTCCTACGAGCAGTACTTC. Amino acids: CASSFSLSYEQYF.

A note on this clonotype: Possible read error: a much larger clone is one base away. The chain links TRBV6-1 to TRBJ1-2, with a weak D call TRBD1 (6 bases). Germline values: CDR1 MNHNS, CDR2 SASEGT. Trimming left V 10 bases short and J 4 bases short, with 19 bases between. This CDR3 comprises 14 residues. The CDR3: CANTTGGAGYGYTF. For the CDR3, the DNA is TGTGCCAACACAACCGGGGGGGCTGGCTATGGCTACACCTTC.

About this clonotype: This sequence may be a read error, since a much larger clone differs from it by one base. The chain recombines TRBV10-3 with TRBJ1-1, with unresolved D. The CDR3 consists of 11 residues. Germline V lookup: CDR1 ENHRY, CDR2 SYGVKD. The CDR3 here is CVISDGFEAFF. In DNA form, the CDR3 reads TGTGTCATCAGCGACGGCTTTGAAGCTTTCTTT.

As for this clonotype: The junction and the germline gene differ at one end; a read error may be behind it. The chain links TRBV6-5 to TRBJ1-6; tentatively, D is TRBD1 (5 bases). The CDR3 totals 14 residues. Germline lookup yields CDR1 MNHEY and CDR2 SVGAGI. Written as DNA, the CDR3 is TGTGCTAGCAGTTACGCAGGGATGGATCCACCCCTCCACTTT. Its protein is CASSYAGMDPPLHF.

This clonotype turned up a few times. This chain joins TRBV5-1 and TRBJ1-1; 7 bases are shared with TRBD1. The V segment lost 1 base and the J segment 2 bases; nucleotides outside the gene matches: 5. CDR3 length: 15 residues. Germline V gene sequence: CDR1 SGHRS, CDR2 YFSETQ. The CDR3 DNA reads TGCGCCAGCAGCTTGAGGGCAGGGGGTAACACTGAAGCTTTCTTT. Protein: CASSLRAGGNTEAFF. The complete variable domain, with remaining parts taken from reference TRBV5-1 and TRBJ1-1, reads KAGVTQTPRYLIKTRGQQVTLSCSPISGHRSVSWYQQTPGQGLQFLFEYFSETQRNKGNFPGRFSGRQFSNSRSEMNVSTLELGDSALYLCASSLRAGGNTEAFFGQGTRLTVV.

This clonotype was found many times. The chain uses TRBV6-5 and TRBJ1-4; 9 bases are shared with TRBD1. Germline CDR1 reads MNHEY; CDR2 reads SVGAGI. This CDR3 contains 15 residues. Unmatched junction bases numbered 4, after V lost 4 bases and J lost 4 bases. Here the CDR3 reads CASSFGDRVNEKLFF. CDR3 DNA sequence: TGTGCCAGCAGTTTCGGGGACAGGGTTAATGAAAAACTGTTTTTT.

This rearrangement joins TRBV11-1 to TRBJ2-1; no firm D call. Trimming removed 4 bases at V and 5 bases at J, with 6 bases between. Germline loops: CDR1 SGHAT, CDR2 FQDESV (reference sequence). CDR3 length: 12 amino acids. The CDR3 here is CASSSPDNEQFF. In DNA, the CDR3 is TGTGCCAGCAGCTCACCAGACAATGAGCAGTTCTTC.

With regard to this clonotype: This may stem from a read error, because a much larger clone lies one nucleotide away. The V and J genes are TRBV12-3 or TRBV12-4 and TRBJ2-7; D gene unclear. The CDR3 loop spans 13 amino acids. V shed 5 bases and J shed 2 bases, with 10 bases lying between them. CDR3 bases: TGTGCCAGCAGTATCCGACGGGCCTACGAGCAGTACTTC. Translation gives CASSIRRAYEQYF.

This clonotype was found many times. The CDR3 loop is CASSQVFGGTYEQYF. Written as DNA, the CDR3 is TGCGCCAGCAGCCAAGTTTTCGGCGGAACCTACGAGCAGTACTTC. V is TRBV4-1 and J is TRBJ2-7, with no clear D. The CDR3 consists of 15 residues. Germline V gene data show CDR1 as MGHRA and CDR2 as YSYEKL. The V end lost 1 base, the J end lost 2 bases, and 12 bases lay between the germline ends.